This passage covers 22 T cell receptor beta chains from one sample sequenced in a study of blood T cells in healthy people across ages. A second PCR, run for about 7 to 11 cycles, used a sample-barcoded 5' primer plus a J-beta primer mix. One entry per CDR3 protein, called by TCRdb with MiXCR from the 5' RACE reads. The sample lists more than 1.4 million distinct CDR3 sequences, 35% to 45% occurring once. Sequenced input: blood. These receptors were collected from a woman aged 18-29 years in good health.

CDR3 DNA: TGCAGTGCTACCCCACGGGAGAGTAAGTACGAGCAGTACTTC. It codes for CSATPRESKYEQYF. This chain connects TRBV20-1 to TRBJ2-7, with D perhaps matching TRBD2 (6 bases). V was shortened by 4 bases and J by 4 bases, with 17 bases between the two germline ends. The CDR3 is 14 amino acids. In germline, CDR1 is DFQATT, CDR2 SNEGSKA (reference sequence).

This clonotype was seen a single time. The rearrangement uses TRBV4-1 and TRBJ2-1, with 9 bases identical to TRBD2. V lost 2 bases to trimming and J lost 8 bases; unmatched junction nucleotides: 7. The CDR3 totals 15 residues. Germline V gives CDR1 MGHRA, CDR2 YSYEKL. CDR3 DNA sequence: TGCGCCAGCAGCCAACGGACTAGCGTCCTGGATGAGCAGTTCTTC. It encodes CASSQRTSVLDEQFF.

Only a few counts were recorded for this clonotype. The CDR3 loop is CASSPDRNQPQHF. CDR3 bases: TGTGCCAGCTCACCCGACAGGAATCAGCCCCAGCATTTT. The V and J genes are TRBV18 and TRBJ1-5; maybe TRBD1 (6 bases). Per the germline V gene, CDR1 is KGHSH and CDR2 is LQKENI. CDR3 length: 13 residues. Trimming shortened V by 3 bases and J by 4 bases, and 7 bases separated the two germline ends.

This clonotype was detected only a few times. CDR3 bases: TGCAGTGCGAAATCCGGGCCTCACTATGGCTACACCTTC. Translation: CSAKSGPHYGYTF. The chain links TRBV20-1 to TRBJ1-2, with unresolved D. The CDR3 covers 13 residues. The germline CDR1 and CDR2 sequences are DFQATT and SNEGSKA (reference sequence). V was pared by 6 bases and J by 3 bases, with 14 bases between.

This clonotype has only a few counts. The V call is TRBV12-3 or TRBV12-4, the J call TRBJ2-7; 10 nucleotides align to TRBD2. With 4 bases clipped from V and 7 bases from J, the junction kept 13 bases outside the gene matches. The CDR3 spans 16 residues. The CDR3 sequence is CASSSRLAGLLGEQYF. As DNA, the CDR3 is TGTGCCAGCAGTTCCCGACTAGCGGGTCTGCTGGGGGAGCAGTACTTC.

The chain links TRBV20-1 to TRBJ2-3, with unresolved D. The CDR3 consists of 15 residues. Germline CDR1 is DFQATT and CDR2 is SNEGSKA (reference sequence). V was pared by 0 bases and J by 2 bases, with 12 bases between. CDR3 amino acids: CSAREGDEPTDTQYF. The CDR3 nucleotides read TGCAGTGCTAGAGAGGGTGATGAGCCCACAGATACGCAGTATTTT.

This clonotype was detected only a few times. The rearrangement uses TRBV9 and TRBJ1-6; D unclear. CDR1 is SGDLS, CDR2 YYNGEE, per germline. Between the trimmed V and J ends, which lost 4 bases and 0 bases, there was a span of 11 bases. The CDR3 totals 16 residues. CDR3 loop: CASSPEGSSYNSPLHF. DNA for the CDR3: TGTGCCAGCAGCCCCGAGGGCAGCTCCTATAATTCACCCCTCCACTTT.

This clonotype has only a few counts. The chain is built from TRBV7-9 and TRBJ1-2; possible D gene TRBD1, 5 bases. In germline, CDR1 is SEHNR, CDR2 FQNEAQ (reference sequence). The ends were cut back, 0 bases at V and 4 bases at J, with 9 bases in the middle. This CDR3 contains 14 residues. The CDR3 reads CASSLAGEVYGYTF. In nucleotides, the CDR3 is TGTGCCAGCAGCTTAGCGGGGGAAGTCTATGGCTACACCTTC.

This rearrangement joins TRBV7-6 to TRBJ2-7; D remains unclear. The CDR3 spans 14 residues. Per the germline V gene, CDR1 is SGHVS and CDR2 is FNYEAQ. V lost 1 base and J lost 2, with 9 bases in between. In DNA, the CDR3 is TGTGCCAGCAGCTTAGATGACACTACCTACGAGCAGTACTTC. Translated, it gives CASSLDDTTYEQYF.

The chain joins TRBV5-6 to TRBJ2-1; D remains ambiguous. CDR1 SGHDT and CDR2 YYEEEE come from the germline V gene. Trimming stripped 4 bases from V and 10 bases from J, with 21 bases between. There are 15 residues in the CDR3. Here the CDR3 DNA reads TGTGCCAGCAGCCGTGACCGGTCCAAAACTTTCGAGCAGTTCTTC. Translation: CASSRDRSKTFEQFF.

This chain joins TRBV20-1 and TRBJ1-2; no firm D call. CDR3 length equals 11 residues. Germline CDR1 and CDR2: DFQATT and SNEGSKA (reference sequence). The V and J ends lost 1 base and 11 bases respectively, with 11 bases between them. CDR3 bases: TGCAGTGCTAGAGGCCCTAAGGGTTACACCTTC. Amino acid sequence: CSARGPKGYTF.

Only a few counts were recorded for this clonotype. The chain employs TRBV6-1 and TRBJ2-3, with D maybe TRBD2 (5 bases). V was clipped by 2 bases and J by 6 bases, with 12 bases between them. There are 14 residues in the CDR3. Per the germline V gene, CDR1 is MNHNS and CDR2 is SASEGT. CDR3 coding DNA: TGTGCCAGCAGTGAATCGGGGAAGGTCGATACGCAGTATTTT. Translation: CASSESGKVDTQYF.

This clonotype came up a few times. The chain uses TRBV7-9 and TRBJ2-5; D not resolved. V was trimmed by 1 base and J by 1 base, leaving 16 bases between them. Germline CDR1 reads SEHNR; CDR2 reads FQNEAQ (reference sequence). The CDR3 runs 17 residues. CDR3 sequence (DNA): TGTGCCAGCAGCTTAGGCTCCTCTGCCTGGAGCCAAGAGACCCAGTACTTC. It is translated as CASSLGSSAWSQETQYF.

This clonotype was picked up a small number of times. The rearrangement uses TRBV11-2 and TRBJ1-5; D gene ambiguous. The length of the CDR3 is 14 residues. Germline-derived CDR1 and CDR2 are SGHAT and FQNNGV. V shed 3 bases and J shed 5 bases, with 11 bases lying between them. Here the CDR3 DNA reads TGTGCCAGCAGCTTGGCAGAGACGGATCAGCCCCAGCATTTT. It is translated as CASSLAETDQPQHF. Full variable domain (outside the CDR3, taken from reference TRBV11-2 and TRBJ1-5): EAGVAQSPRYKIIEKRQSVAFWCNPISGHATLYWYQQILGQGPKLLIQFQNNGVVDDSQLPKDRFSAERLKGVDSTLKIQPAKLEDSAVYLCASSLAETDQPQHFGDGTRLSIL.

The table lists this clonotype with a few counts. Here the CDR3 DNA reads TGTGCCAGCAGTGAATATAGGACAGGGCAAGGCTACACCTTC. Its translation: CASSEYRTGQGYTF. The V call is TRBV2, the J call TRBJ1-2, with 8 bases matching TRBD1. With V trimmed by 2 bases and J by 8 bases, 7 bases remained unmatched. This CDR3 has 14 amino acids. Germline V CDR1 and CDR2: SNHLY, FYNNEI.

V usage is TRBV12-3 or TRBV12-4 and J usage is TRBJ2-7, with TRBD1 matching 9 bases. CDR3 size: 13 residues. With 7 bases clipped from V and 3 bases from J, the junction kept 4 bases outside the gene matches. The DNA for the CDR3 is TGTGCCAGCAACGGACAGGGGAACTACGAGCAGTACTTC. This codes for CASNGQGNYEQYF.

CDR3 residues: CASSDLLSNTEAFF. The DNA of the CDR3 is TGTGCCAGCAGTGACCTTTTGTCTAACACTGAAGCTTTCTTT. The chain joins TRBV12-3 or TRBV12-4 to TRBJ1-1; no reliable D call. Deletions cut 5 bases from V and 2 bases from J, with 12 bases between. The CDR3 sequence is 14 residues long.

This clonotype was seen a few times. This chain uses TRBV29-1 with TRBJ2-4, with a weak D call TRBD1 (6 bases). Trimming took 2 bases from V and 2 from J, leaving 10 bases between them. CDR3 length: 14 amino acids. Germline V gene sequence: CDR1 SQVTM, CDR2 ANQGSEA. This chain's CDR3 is CSVEIQGTKNIQYF. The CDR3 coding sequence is TGCAGCGTTGAAATCCAGGGGACCAAAAACATTCAGTACTTC. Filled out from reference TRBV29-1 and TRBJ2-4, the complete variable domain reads SAVISQKPSRDICQRGTSLTIQCQVDSQVTMMFWYRQQPGQSLTLIATANQGSEATYESGFVIDKFPISRPNLTFSTLTVSNMSPEDSSIYLCSVEIQGTKNIQYFGAGTRLSVL.

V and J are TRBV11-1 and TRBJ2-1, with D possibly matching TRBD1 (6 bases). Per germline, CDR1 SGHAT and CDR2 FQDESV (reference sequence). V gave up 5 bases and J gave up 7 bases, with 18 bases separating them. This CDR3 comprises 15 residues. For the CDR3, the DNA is TGTGCCAGCAGCCTAACAGGGAAGGATGGGAATGAGCAGTTCTTC. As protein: CASSLTGKDGNEQFF.

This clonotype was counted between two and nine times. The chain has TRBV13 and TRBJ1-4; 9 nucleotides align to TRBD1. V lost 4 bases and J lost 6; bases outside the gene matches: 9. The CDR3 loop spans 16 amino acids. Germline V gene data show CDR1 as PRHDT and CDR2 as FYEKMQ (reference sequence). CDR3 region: CASSSYGDREDEKLFF. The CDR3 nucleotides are TGTGCCAGCAGCTCCTATGGGGACAGGGAAGATGAAAAACTGTTTTTT.

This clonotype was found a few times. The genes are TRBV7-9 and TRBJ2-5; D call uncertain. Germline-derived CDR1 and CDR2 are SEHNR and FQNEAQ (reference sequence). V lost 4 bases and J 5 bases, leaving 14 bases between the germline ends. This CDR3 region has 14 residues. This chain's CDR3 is CASSSQSVPETQYF. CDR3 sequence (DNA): TGTGCCAGCAGCTCCCAAAGCGTACCCGAGACCCAGTACTTC.

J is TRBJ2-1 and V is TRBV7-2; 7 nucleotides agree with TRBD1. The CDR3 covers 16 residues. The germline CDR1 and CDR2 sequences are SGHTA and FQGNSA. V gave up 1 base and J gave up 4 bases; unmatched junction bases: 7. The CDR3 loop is CASSLGIGQAYNEQFF. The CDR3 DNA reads TGTGCCAGCAGCTTAGGAATAGGACAGGCGTACAATGAGCAGTTCTTC.